The 9 T cell receptor beta chains presented below share a single source sample, sequenced in a study of T cell repertoires in cytomegalovirus infection. MiXCR, applied by TCRdb to the reads, yields one record per CDR3 protein. The table shows more than 400,000 distinct CDR3 sequences, with around 27% occurring only once. The material sequenced was PBMCs. Receptors originate from a human donor in good health (CMV status not recorded). Some clones in this sample may be carry-over from other donors' samples.

This clonotype was recorded a few times. This chain uses TRBV20-1 with TRBJ2-1, with 12 bases aligning to TRBD2. The CDR3 is 15 amino acids. The V and J ends lost 0 bases and 6 bases, in that order; junction bases with no gene match: 3. Germline V lookup: CDR1 DFQATT, CDR2 SNEGSKA (reference sequence). This CDR3 is CSAREPTSGSNEQFF. As DNA, the CDR3 is TGCAGTGCTAGAGAACCGACTAGCGGGAGCAATGAGCAGTTCTTC.

This clonotype was counted ten times or more. The chain carries TRBV6-5 and TRBJ2-6; D is possibly TRBD1 (5 bases). This CDR3 contains 16 residues. V dropped 10 bases and J dropped 0 bases, with 16 bases sitting between them. Germline loops: CDR1 MNHEY, CDR2 SVGAGI. CDR3 region: CATRQPLLSGANVLTF. In DNA form, the CDR3 reads TGTGCCACCAGACAGCCCCTCCTCTCTGGGGCCAACGTCCTGACTTTC.

This clonotype was detected only a few times. This chain links TRBV5-1 with TRBJ2-1, with 8 bases identical to TRBD2. V shed 1 base, J shed 4 bases, and the junction held 10 bases outside the gene matches. Germline values: CDR1 SGHRS, CDR2 YFSETQ. The CDR3 runs 17 residues. CDR3 nucleotide sequence: TGCGCCAGCAGCTTGAATCCAGCGGGGGCGAGGTACAATGAGCAGTTCTTC. Translation gives CASSLNPAGARYNEQFF.

The chain links TRBV7-6 to TRBJ2-1, with 12 bases identical to TRBD2. The CDR3 has 18 residues. V was clipped by 2 bases and J by 1 base; unmatched bases: 6. Germline assignment: CDR1 SGHVS and CDR2 FNYEAQ. CDR3: CASSLYGTSGPSYNEQFF. CDR3 nucleotides: TGTGCCAGCAGCTTATACGGGACTAGCGGGCCATCCTACAATGAGCAGTTCTTC.

This clonotype was seen a few times. V and J are TRBV6-5 and TRBJ1-1, with D unclear. CDR1 and CDR2 (germline): MNHEY, SVGAGI. The CDR3 covers 15 residues. Trimming took 6 bases from V and 0 from J, leaving 14 bases between them. CDR3 DNA: TGTGCCAGCAGCTCCCTAGGTGGCGTGAACACTGAAGCTTTCTTT. It codes for CASSSLGGVNTEAFF.

The table lists this clonotype with a few counts. The chain combines TRBV28 with TRBJ2-7; 9 bases fit TRBD2. This CDR3 region has 19 residues. The junction had 20 bases not matched to a gene; V was cut back by 5 bases and J by 3 bases. Germline V gene data show CDR1 as MDHEN and CDR2 as SYDVKM. This chain's CDR3 is CASSRPPLAGTTWIYEQYV. The CDR3 nucleotides read TGTGCCAGCAGTAGGCCCCCGCTAGCGGGAACCACGTGGATCTACGAGCAGTACGTC.

The chain employs TRBV6-1 and TRBJ2-2; 9 positions match TRBD2. Germline V gene lookup returns CDR1 MNHNS and CDR2 SASEGT. The V and J ends lost 8 bases and 1 base, in that order; junction bases with no gene match: 2. The CDR3 sequence is 14 residues long. The CDR3 DNA is TGTGCCAGCCGACTAGCGGAGAACACCGGGGAGCTGTTTTTT. Its protein is CASRLAENTGELFF.

This clonotype has just a few counts. The chain couples TRBV24-1 to TRBJ2-1; D assignment may be TRBD1 or TRBD2 (6 bases each). This CDR3 has 18 amino acids. Germline lookup yields CDR1 KGHDR and CDR2 SFDVKD. The V gene lost 3 bases and the J gene lost 6 bases, with 23 bases spanning the gap. The CDR3 protein is CATSDLPRGQGSSNEQFF. CDR3 DNA sequence: TGTGCCACCAGTGATCTTCCTCGGGGGCAGGGGAGTAGCAATGAGCAGTTCTTC.

The CDR3 loop is CASSFVFAGEETQYF. The CDR3 region has the DNA TGTGCCAGCAGCTTTGTCTTTGCGGGAGAAGAGACCCAGTACTTC. The V gene is TRBV11-2, the J gene TRBJ2-5, with TRBD2 matching 7 bases. CDR1 is SGHAT, CDR2 FQNNGV, per germline. The CDR3 runs to 15 residues. The V and J ends lost 3 bases and 3 bases, in that order; junction bases with no gene match: 7.